The 27 T cell receptor beta chains below all came from one sample that was sequenced in a study of T-cell memory formation after mild COVID-19. TCRdb re-called the 5' RACE reads with MiXCR, one entry per CDR3 protein. The data contain under 400,000 distinct CDR3 sequences, around 28% of them singletons. Sequenced input: PBMCs or a T cell subset sorted from them (not recorded which). The receptors derive from an adult woman who had mild COVID-19 (a few samples of this study predate the infection). Cell type and time point are not known.

V gene TRBV20-1 combines with J gene TRBJ2-7; 8 positions agree with TRBD2. V was clipped by 6 bases and J by 6 bases; unmatched bases: 7. Germline CDR1 is DFQATT and CDR2 is SNEGSKA (reference sequence). The CDR3 totals 12 residues. The CDR3: CSAQTSDAEQYF. In DNA form, the CDR3 reads TGCAGTGCCCAGACTAGCGACGCCGAGCAGTACTTC.

This clonotype occurred a few times. The chain recombines TRBV5-4 with TRBJ1-2, with D possibly being TRBD1 (6 bases). Germline values: CDR1 SGHNT, CDR2 YYREEE (reference sequence). The CDR3 spans 13 residues. Trimming removed 3 bases from V and 3 bases from J, with 9 bases in between. CDR3 protein: CASSSGVDYGYTF. The CDR3 DNA sequence: TGTGCCAGCAGCTCAGGGGTGGACTATGGCTACACCTTC.

The chain employs TRBV5-1 and TRBJ2-7; 9 positions match TRBD1. The germline gives CDR1 SGHRS, CDR2 YFSETQ. CDR3 length: 16 residues. V was pared by 0 bases and J by 3 bases, with 7 bases of the junction left unmatched. In DNA form, the CDR3 reads TGCGCCAGCAGCTTGGGACCCGGGACAGGGAACTACGAGCAGTACTTC. Its translation: CASSLGPGTGNYEQYF.

This sequence joins TRBV20-1 and TRBJ2-4; D possibly corresponds to TRBD1 (5 bases). The CDR3 consists of 13 residues. Germline CDR1 reads DFQATT; CDR2 reads SNEGSKA (reference sequence). V was pared by 7 bases and J by 3 bases, with 13 bases between. CDR3 sequence: CSGRDRNKNIQYF. The CDR3 nucleotides are TGCAGTGGCAGGGATCGGAACAAAAACATTCAGTACTTC.

The rearrangement links TRBV3-1 to TRBJ2-7; 9 bases agree with TRBD2. Germline trimming cut 5 bases from V and 2 bases from J; bases unmatched to any gene: 7. The CDR3 is 15 amino acids. Germline V gives CDR1 LGHDT, CDR2 YNNKEL (reference sequence). CDR3 in amino acids: CASSDSGGSPYEQYF. The CDR3 DNA is TGTGCCAGCAGCGATAGCGGGGGATCTCCCTACGAGCAGTACTTC.

The CDR3: CASSHSNEQFF. CDR3 DNA: TGTGCCAGCAGCCACTCCAATGAGCAGTTCTTC. This chain joins TRBV7-9 and TRBJ2-1; D is unresolved. The germline V and J ends were trimmed by 5 bases and 6 bases, with 5 bases remaining between them. The CDR3 length is 11 residues. From germline, CDR1 is SEHNR and CDR2 FQNEAQ (reference sequence).

The chain employs TRBV12-3 or TRBV12-4 and TRBJ1-2; the D gene is possibly TRBD1 (6 bases). V dropped 3 bases and J dropped 5 bases, with 10 bases sitting between them. The CDR3 is made up of 13 amino acids. CDR3 coding DNA: TGTGCCAGCAGTTTTCGGACAGATTATGGCTACACCTTC. Its translation is CASSFRTDYGYTF.

This clonotype was seen only a few times. This chain joins TRBV5-5 and TRBJ2-5; 7 nucleotides match TRBD2. Germline V gene data show CDR1 as SGHKS and CDR2 as YYEKEE (reference sequence). The CDR3 contains 16 residues. Trimming removed 4 bases from V and 2 bases from J; junction bases left unmatched: 11. The CDR3 protein is CASSPEGLAEQETQYF. CDR3 nucleotides: TGTGCCAGCAGCCCGGAGGGGCTAGCGGAACAAGAGACCCAGTACTTC.

The genes are TRBV5-4 and TRBJ1-1; the D gene is possibly TRBD1 (5 bases). In germline, CDR1 is SGHNT, CDR2 YYREEE (reference sequence). Trimming shortened V by 2 bases and J by 4 bases, and 12 bases separated the two germline ends. The CDR3 extends over 14 amino acids. In DNA, the CDR3 is TGTGCCAGCAGCTTCTTTCGGGGGGGCACTGAAGCTTTCTTT. It yields the protein CASSFFRGGTEAFF.

This chain connects TRBV7-9 to TRBJ2-7, with 10 bases aligning to TRBD2. The CDR3 sequence is 16 residues long. Germline V gives CDR1 SEHNR, CDR2 FQNEAQ (reference sequence). The junction had 7 bases not matched to a gene; V was cut back by 4 bases and J by 1 base. The DNA of the CDR3 is TGTGCCAGCAGCTGGGCCCTAGCGGGGGCTTCCTACGAGCAGTACTTC. Protein sequence: CASSWALAGASYEQYF.

Comments on this clonotype: At one boundary the junction diverges from the germline segment, which might be a read error. V is TRBV5-1 and J is TRBJ2-1; the match to TRBD2 covers 14 bases. This CDR3 has 14 amino acids. Per germline, CDR1 SGHRS and CDR2 YFSETQ. CDR3 sequence: CASSKGLAGDLGVF. CDR3 DNA: TGCGCCAGCAGCAAGGGACTAGCGGGAGACTTGGGAGTCTTC.

This chain links TRBV12-3 or TRBV12-4 with TRBJ2-7; TRBD1 matches 8 bases. The V segment lost 3 bases and the J segment 3 bases; nucleotides outside the gene matches: 7. CDR3 length: 15 residues. The DNA for the CDR3 is TGTGCCAGCAGTTTCCGGGACAGGAGTATCTACGAGCAGTACTTC. It encodes CASSFRDRSIYEQYF.

This clonotype was seen only a few times. The V call is TRBV24-1, the J call TRBJ2-2; TRBD2 aligns across 12 bases. This CDR3 spans 17 amino acids. V lost 3 bases to trimming and J lost 3 bases; unmatched junction nucleotides: 4. Per germline, CDR1 KGHDR and CDR2 SFDVKD. In DNA, the CDR3 is TGTGCCACCAGTGATCCTGGACTAGCGGGATACACCGGGGAGCTGTTTTTT. This codes for CATSDPGLAGYTGELFF.

The rearrangement links TRBV7-9 to TRBJ1-2; D is unclear. Trimming left V 1 base short and J 3 bases short, with 12 bases between. Germline V gives CDR1 SEHNR, CDR2 FQNEAQ (reference sequence). There are 15 residues in the CDR3. The CDR3 region has the DNA TGTGCCAGCAGCTTAGAGCCGGGTAGATACTATGGCTACACCTTC. It codes for CASSLEPGRYYGYTF. Based on the CDR3 plus reference TRBV7-9 and TRBJ1-2, the full variable domain is DTGVSQNPRHKITKRGQNVTFRCDPISEHNRLYWYRQTLGQGPEFLTYFQNEAQLEKSRLLSDRFSAERPKGSFSTLEIQRTEQGDSAMYLCASSLEPGRYYGYTFGSGTRLTVV.

J is TRBJ2-1 and V is TRBV20-1; D gene uncertain. Germline V gives CDR1 DFQATT, CDR2 SNEGSKA (reference sequence). The CDR3 runs 13 residues. V was shortened by 0 bases and J by 6 bases, with 9 bases between the two germline ends. The CDR3 sequence is CSARDPDFNEQFF. DNA for the CDR3: TGCAGTGCTAGAGATCCTGACTTCAATGAGCAGTTCTTC.

The chain is built from TRBV4-3 and TRBJ2-7; 7 bases are shared with TRBD2. This CDR3 contains 14 residues. Per the germline V gene, CDR1 is LGHNA and CDR2 is YSLEER. The V and J ends lost 2 bases and 4 bases, in that order; junction bases with no gene match: 5. CDR3 DNA sequence: TGCGCCAGCAGCCAAAGGGACTACCTTTACGAGCAGTACTTC. Protein product: CASSQRDYLYEQYF.

This clonotype was detected only a few times. This chain links TRBV11-3 with TRBJ2-1; D is perhaps TRBD1 (6 bases). V was pared by 4 bases and J by 9 bases, with 16 bases between. Germline V CDR1 and CDR2: SGHNT, YENEEA. This CDR3 comprises 14 residues. CDR3 protein: CASSSVRTEGEQFF. CDR3 sequence (DNA): TGTGCCAGCAGCTCCGTACGGACAGAGGGTGAGCAGTTCTTC.

This clonotype has only a few counts. This chain uses TRBV7-9 with TRBJ2-5, with D possibly matching TRBD2 (5 bases). Between the trimmed V and J ends, which lost 4 bases and 5 bases, there was a span of 8 bases. Germline CDR1 reads SEHNR; CDR2 reads FQNEAQ (reference sequence). The CDR3 is made up of 12 amino acids. The CDR3 DNA sequence: TGTGCCAGCAGCTACCCGGGGGAGACCCAGTACTTC. It specifies CASSYPGETQYF.

This clonotype has only a few counts. V usage is TRBV9 and J usage is TRBJ2-5; 9 nucleotides agree with TRBD2. CDR3 length equals 16 residues. Germline V gene sequence: CDR1 SGDLS, CDR2 YYNGEE. V gave up 0 bases and J gave up 2 bases; unmatched junction bases: 5. The CDR3 coding sequence is TGTGCCAGCAGCGTAGGCGCGGGAGGGAAACAAGAGACCCAGTACTTC. Encoded protein: CASSVGAGGKQETQYF.

The V call is TRBV12-3 or TRBV12-4, the J call TRBJ1-2; a weak D match, TRBD1 (6 bases). The CDR3 length is 14 residues. Trimming cost V 0 bases and J 4 bases, with 9 bases left between them. The CDR3 sequence is CASSLAGRGYGYTF. Written as DNA, the CDR3 is TGTGCCAGCAGTTTAGCGGGCAGGGGCTATGGCTACACCTTC.

This CDR3 reads CAWNRGPTDTQYF. The CDR3 DNA sequence: TGTGCCTGGAACAGGGGGCCCACAGATACGCAGTATTTT. V and J are TRBV30 and TRBJ2-3; 9 nucleotides match TRBD1. Germline CDR1 GTSNPN, CDR2 SVGIG (reference sequence). This CDR3 is 13 amino acids long. J was trimmed by 2 bases and V by 4 bases; bases with no gene match: 1.

J is TRBJ1-1 and V is TRBV24-1; 7 nucleotides match TRBD1. Germline trimming cut 1 base from V and 4 bases from J; bases unmatched to any gene: 8. CDR1 is KGHDR and CDR2 is SFDVKD in the germline V gene. The CDR3 spans 16 residues. The CDR3 DNA reads TGTGCCACCAGTGATTTCCGACAGGGAGAGGGCACTGAAGCTTTCTTT. It is translated as CATSDFRQGEGTEAFF.

This clonotype was counted many times. The rearrangement links TRBV7-7 to TRBJ2-1; no firm D call. Per the germline V gene, CDR1 is SSHAT and CDR2 is FNYEAQ (reference sequence). V lost 5 bases to trimming and J lost 5 bases, with 13 bases between them. CDR3 length equals 14 residues. CDR3: CASSPYGRNNEQFF. DNA for the CDR3: TGTGCCAGCAGCCCGTATGGAAGAAACAATGAGCAGTTCTTC. Full variable domain (remainder filled in from reference TRBV7-7 and TRBJ2-1): GAGVSQSPRYKVTKRGQDVTLRCDPISSHATLYWYQQALGQGPEFLTYFNYEAQPDKSGLPSDRFSAERPEGSISTLTIQRTEQRDSAMYRCASSPYGRNNEQFFGPGTRLTVL.

Notes on this clonotype: A read error may produce the germline difference seen at one junction end. V and J are TRBV24-1 and TRBJ2-2, with D possibly matching TRBD2 (5 bases). The germline V gene encodes CDR1 KGHDR and CDR2 SFDVKD. This CDR3 is built from 13 residues. The CDR3 here is CATSWKNTGEMFF. The DNA of the CDR3 is TGTGCCACCAGTTGGAAGAACACCGGGGAGATGTTTTTT.

This rearrangement joins TRBV24-1 to TRBJ2-1, with a tentative D call TRBD2 (7 bases). CDR3 size: 16 residues. The germline gives CDR1 KGHDR, CDR2 SFDVKD. V was clipped by 3 bases and J by 4 bases, with 15 bases between them. The DNA of the CDR3 is TGTGCCACCAGTGATGGGGGGCGGGAGCGATACAATGAGCAGTTCTTC. Its translation is CATSDGGRERYNEQFF.

The chain's CDR3 is CASSKEGRGGAFF. The CDR3 bases are TGTGCCAGCAGCAAAGAGGGGCGGGGAGGAGCTTTCTTT. The genes are TRBV13 and TRBJ1-1, with TRBD1 as a possible D gene (5 bases). CDR3 length equals 13 residues. V was shortened by 5 bases and J by 10 bases, with 17 bases between the two germline ends. CDR1 and CDR2 (germline): PRHDT, FYEKMQ (reference sequence). Full variable domain (remainder filled in from reference TRBV13 and TRBJ1-1): AAGVIQSPRHLIKEKRETATLKCYPIPRHDTVYWYQQGPGQDPQFLISFYEKMQSDKGSIPDRFSAQQFSDYHSELNMSSLELGDSALYFCASSKEGRGGAFFGQGTRLTVV.

This chain links TRBV27 with TRBJ2-3, with D maybe TRBD2 (5 bases). The CDR3 has 12 amino acids. Trimming left V 9 bases short and J 4 bases short, with 11 bases between. Germline lookup yields CDR1 MNHEY and CDR2 SMNVEV (reference sequence). The CDR3 DNA is TGTGCCAGTCTATCCGGGGCAGATACGCAGTATTTT. Translating it yields CASLSGADTQYF.